This passage covers 12 T cell receptor beta chains from one sample sequenced in a study of PD-L1 blockade in urothelial cancer (dated by TCRdb to about 2017). To prepare the library, the immunoSEQ multiplex PCR assay was applied. The source is immuneACCESS, and TCRdb retained only in-frame sequences with V and J called. Part of the clones is not carried over; for the studies checked, unresolved V genes explain less than half of this, and the remainder is unexplained. For this sample the table gives 25,000 to 35,000 clones, of which about 90% were detected only once. Of the sample, less than 4% is held by the ten largest clones. Source: PBMCs, taken around atezolizumab (anti-PD-L1) treatment. These receptor sequences come from a man aged 50 to 60 with urothelial cancer.

The V call is TRBV6-6, the J call TRBJ1-4, with TRBD1 matching over 8 bases. CDR3 length equals 15 residues. Germline lookup yields CDR1 MNHNY and CDR2 SVGAGI (reference sequence). V lost 5 bases, J lost 8 bases, and 10 bases stayed unmatched. This CDR3 reads CASSTDRELREKLFF. The CDR3, as DNA: TGTGCCAGCAGTACGGACAGGGAGCTACGAGAAAAACTGTTTTTT.

The CDR3 here is CASSPLVTGQSSEKLFF. CDR3 in DNA: TGTGCCAGCTCACCACTCGTTACGGGACAGTCTTCAGAAAAACTGTTTTTT. The chain links TRBV18 to TRBJ1-4; 7 bases fit TRBD1. The germline gives CDR1 KGHSH, CDR2 LQKENI. V shed 1 base, J shed 8 bases, and the junction held 13 bases outside the gene matches. This CDR3 has 17 amino acids.

This sequence joins TRBV5-4 and TRBJ1-2; 7 bases map to TRBD1. CDR1 is SGHNT and CDR2 is YYREEE in the germline V gene (reference sequence). The CDR3 is 14 residues long. The V gene end was trimmed by 1 base and the J gene end by 5 bases; junction bases not matched to a gene: 5. The CDR3 here is CASSLKVTGYGYTF. The CDR3 DNA is TGTGCCAGCAGCTTGAAAGTGACAGGGTATGGCTACACCTTC.

The chain carries TRBV6-5 and TRBJ2-7, with unresolved D. The length of the CDR3 is 15 residues. Germline CDR1 is MNHEY and CDR2 is SVGAGI. With 5 bases removed from V and 5 bases from J, the gap between germline ends came to 19 bases. The CDR3: CASSPLSGGRHEQYF. CDR3 sequence (DNA): TGTGCCAGCAGTCCTCTCTCTGGCGGAAGGCACGAGCAGTACTTC.

This chain uses TRBV10-2 with TRBJ2-2, with TRBD2 matching 8 bases. The germline V gene encodes CDR1 WSHSY and CDR2 SAAADI. The J segment lost 8 bases and the V segment lost 4 bases, leaving 12 bases of the junction unmatched. This CDR3 has 16 amino acids. In DNA, the CDR3 is TGCGCCAGCAGTGTCGTAAAGGGACTAGTTCGGGGGGAGCTGTTTTTT. Translation: CASSVVKGLVRGELFF.

The V and J genes are TRBV30 and TRBJ2-7; 7 bases are shared with TRBD2. With 1 base clipped from V and 6 bases from J, the junction kept 9 bases outside the gene matches. CDR3 size: 14 residues. In germline, CDR1 is GTSNPN, CDR2 SVGIG (reference sequence). DNA of the CDR3: TGTGCCTGGAGTGGGGGAGGGACTGGCCTCGAGCAGTACTTC. It yields the protein CAWSGGGTGLEQYF.

The rearrangement links TRBV28 to TRBJ2-6, with D perhaps TRBD1 (6 bases). In germline, CDR1 is MDHEN, CDR2 SYDVKM. Trimming removed 1 base from V and 4 bases from J, with 23 bases in between. This CDR3 spans 20 amino acids. CDR3 protein: CASSLSLLGRGLLGANVLTF. DNA of the CDR3: TGTGCCAGCAGTTTATCTTTGTTGGGCAGGGGCCTCCTCGGGGCCAACGTCCTGACTTTC.

V and J are TRBV5-4 and TRBJ2-7; 10 bases map to TRBD2. After removal of 2 bases from V and 1 base from J, the junction contained 12 bases not matched to a gene. Germline CDR1 is SGHNT and CDR2 is YYREEE (reference sequence). The CDR3 runs to 18 residues. The CDR3: CASSFYSSGSANSYEQYF. The CDR3 bases are TGTGCCAGCAGCTTCTATTCTAGCGGGAGCGCCAATTCCTACGAGCAGTACTTC.

The chain recombines TRBV4-1 with TRBJ2-7; 7 positions match TRBD2. This CDR3 comprises 15 residues. Germline CDR1 and CDR2: MGHRA and YSYEKL. V trimming: 0 bases; J trimming: 3 bases; junction bases outside the gene matches: 5. Here the CDR3 DNA reads TGCGCCAGCAGCCAAGAAAGAGGGAGGGGCTACGAGCAGTACTTC. Translated, it gives CASSQERGRGYEQYF.

V and J are TRBV7-9 and TRBJ2-7, with TRBD1 identical over 7 bases. This CDR3 contains 15 residues. J gave up 0 bases and V 5 bases, and 7 bases lay outside the gene matches. CDR1 and CDR2 (germline): SEHNR, FQNEAQ (reference sequence). The CDR3 sequence is CASSGLDRSSYEQYF. As DNA, the CDR3 is TGTGCCAGCAGCGGATTGGACAGGAGCTCCTACGAGCAGTACTTC.

This sequence joins TRBV4-1 and TRBJ2-7, with unresolved D. Trimming left V 0 bases short and J 3 bases short, with 9 bases between. Germline V gives CDR1 MGHRA, CDR2 YSYEKL. The CDR3 has 14 residues. CDR3 coding DNA: TGCGCCAGCAGCCAAGATAGGAGCTTCTACGAGCAGTACTTC. Protein: CASSQDRSFYEQYF.

This clone was seen a few times. The chain carries TRBV10-1 and TRBJ1-3, with no clear D. The germline V gene has CDR1 WNHNN and CDR2 SYGVQD (reference sequence). Trimming removed 5 bases at V and 4 bases at J, with 9 bases between. CDR3 length: 13 residues. The CDR3 DNA sequence: TGCGCCAGCAGTCCTGGTCGGGGAAACACCATATATTTT. The encoded protein is CASSPGRGNTIYF.